This T cell receptor (beta chain) comes out of a study of regulatory T cells in long-lasting Graves disease. This CDR3 is 17 amino acids long. Germline CDR1 reads LGHNA; CDR2 reads YSLEER. V lost 0 bases, J lost 0 bases, and 1 base stayed unmatched. Time point meaning: newly diagnosed GD, antithyroid drugs for less than 3 months. PBMC-extracted RNA yielded the TCR library. For TCR beta, libraries came from iRepertoire HTBI primers and Arm-PCR of CDR3 regions. TCRdb re-called the multiplex PCR reads through MiXCR, storing one row per CDR3 protein. The sample gives 400,000 to 500,000 distinct CDR3 sequences, about 15% of which show up once; approximately 11% is in the top ten. This clonotype has just a few counts. These sequences were also reported in another study, on T cells in Graves' hyperthyroidism and ophthalmopathy. This second report adds: Blood also showed most of the thyroid clonotypes that were expanded above 0.001.

The chain has TRBV4-3 and TRBJ2-1; 11 bases match TRBD1. The clonotype was recovered from a woman aged 30 to 39 with Graves disease. The specimen comprised peripheral blood mononuclear cells (PBMCs), sampled at new diagnosis, from a patient treated with antithyroid drugs. The CDR3 DNA reads TGCGCCAGCAGCCAAGAGGGGACAGGGGGCTCCTACAATGAGCAGTTCTTC. Translating it yields CASSQEGTGGSYNEQFF.